A selection of T cell receptor beta chains follows, all from one sample in a study of T cell repertoires in cytomegalovirus infection. TCRdb used MiXCR to reprocess the reads, holding one entry per CDR3 protein. The data show 200,000 or so distinct CDR3 sequences, 30% to 45% seen once. No antigen has been identified for these receptors. The specimen comprised CD8+ T cells from cultured PBMCs, sampled from culture after CMV antigen stimulation. The receptors shown here come from a human donor in good health (CMV status not recorded). Some clones in this sample may be carry-over from other donors' samples. Each CDR3 is given with its conserved first and last residue. A D gene is named only where the DNA matches it firmly. Only part of the rows carry a size: once, few, many, or a class if the clone is expanded.

J gene: TRBJ1-6; D gene: TRBD1; V gene: TRBV11-2; clone size: .; CDR3 DNA: TGTGCCAGCAGCCGGGGGACAGAGAATAATTCACCCCTCCAGTTT; CDR3 protein: CASSRGTENNSPLQF
J gene: TRBJ1-2; D gene: .; V gene: TRBV20-1; clone size: few; CDR3 DNA: TGCAGTGCTAGAGATGTAGACGGGGGGGGCGGCTCTCCCTATGGCTACACCTTC; CDR3 protein: CSARDVDGGGGSPYGYTF
J gene: TRBJ1-1; D gene: .; V gene: TRBV12-3/TRBV12-4; clone size: many; CDR3 DNA: TGTGCCAGCAGTTCCGGACCGTTAGAAGCTTTCTTT; CDR3 protein: CASSSGPLEAFF
J gene: TRBJ2-4; D gene: TRBD1; V gene: TRBV4-1; clone size: .; CDR3 DNA: TGCGCCAGCAGCCATACAGGGGAAGTCATTCAGTACTTC; CDR3 protein: CASSHTGEVIQYF
J gene: TRBJ2-2; D gene: .; V gene: TRBV10-3; clone size: few; CDR3 DNA: TGTGCCGCTGGACAGTTGAACACCGGGGAGCTGTTTTTT; CDR3 protein: CAAGQLNTGELFF
J gene: TRBJ2-3; D gene: TRBD2; V gene: TRBV7-2; clone size: few; CDR3 DNA: TGTGCCAGCAGCTTAAGGCGGGGGGGCCTTCCCCCAGATACGCAGTATTTT; CDR3 protein: CASSLRRGGLPPDTQYF
J gene: TRBJ1-1; D gene: .; V gene: TRBV20-1; clone size: few; CDR3 DNA: TGCAGTGCTAGAGATCCAGGGGCGAACACTGAAGCTTTCTTT; CDR3 protein: CSARDPGANTEAFF
J gene: TRBJ2-7; D gene: .; V gene: TRBV7-3; clone size: many; CDR3 DNA: TGTGCCAGCAGCTTAGCCCCAGGGCTAAGCTCCTACGAGCAGTACTTC; CDR3 protein: CASSLAPGLSSYEQYF
J gene: TRBJ1-2; D gene: TRBD1; V gene: TRBV2; clone size: .; CDR3 DNA: TGTGCCAGCAACCGGGACAGGGGCCCCTTGGGTGGCTACACCTTC; CDR3 protein: CASNRDRGPLGGYTF
J gene: TRBJ2-1; D gene: .; V gene: TRBV4-1; clone size: .; CDR3 DNA: TGCGCCAGCAGCCAAGATCCCAGCGCATACAATGAGCAGTTCTTC; CDR3 protein: CASSQDPSAYNEQFF
J gene: TRBJ2-3; D gene: .; V gene: TRBV6-5; clone size: few; CDR3 DNA: TGTGCCAGCAGTTTTTCGGGAGATACGCAGTATTTT; CDR3 protein: CASSFSGDTQYF
J gene: TRBJ2-1; D gene: .; V gene: TRBV27; clone size: .; CDR3 DNA: TGTGCCAGCAGTCCCGGGACTGGCTCCTACAATGAGCAGTTCTTC; CDR3 protein: CASSPGTGSYNEQFF
J gene: TRBJ2-2; D gene: .; V gene: TRBV7-2; clone size: .; CDR3 DNA: TGTGCAAGCAGATTAGTTAGGACGGAGAACACAGGGGAGCTGTTTTTT; CDR3 protein: CASRLVRTENTGELFF
J gene: TRBJ2-1; D gene: TRBD1; V gene: TRBV10-3; clone size: .; CDR3 DNA: TGTGCCATCAGTGAGGGTGGACAGGGATACTACAATGAGCAGTTCTTC; CDR3 protein: CAISEGGQGYYNEQFF
J gene: TRBJ1-1; D gene: .; V gene: TRBV6-1; clone size: .; CDR3 DNA: TGTGCCAGCCGGGACTCCCCCCGGAACACTGAAGCTTTCTTT; CDR3 protein: CASRDSPRNTEAFF
J gene: TRBJ2-3; D gene: .; V gene: TRBV7-9; clone size: .; CDR3 DNA: TGTGCCAGCAGCCCGCGGGGAGCGCGCACAGATACGCAGTATTTT; CDR3 protein: CASSPRGARTDTQYF
J gene: TRBJ1-6; D gene: .; V gene: TRBV2; clone size: .; CDR3 DNA: TGTGCCAGGAGCTCAAGGAATAATTCACCCCTCCACTTT; CDR3 protein: CARSSRNNSPLHF
J gene: TRBJ1-6; D gene: .; V gene: TRBV7-2; clone size: few; CDR3 DNA: TGTGCCAGCAGCTACGTCACATCTTATAATTCACCCCTCCACTTT; CDR3 protein: CASSYVTSYNSPLHF
J gene: TRBJ1-2; D gene: .; V gene: TRBV20-1; clone size: few; CDR3 DNA: TGCAGTGCTAGATCCGGGGGCAACTATGGCTACACCTTC; CDR3 protein: CSARSGGNYGYTF
J gene: TRBJ2-1; D gene: TRBD2; V gene: TRBV20-1; clone size: few; CDR3 DNA: TGCAGTGCTAGAGGGACTAGCGGGAGGAATGAGCAGTTCTTC; CDR3 protein: CSARGTSGRNEQFF
J gene: TRBJ2-7; D gene: .; V gene: TRBV20-1; clone size: .; CDR3 DNA: TGCAGTGCTGCAGAGGGAGGCGGCGACGAGCAGTACTTC; CDR3 protein: CSAAEGGGDEQYF
J gene: TRBJ2-1; D gene: .; V gene: TRBV7-4; clone size: .; CDR3 DNA: TGTGCCAGCAGTAAACTGGATAACAATGAGCAGTTCTTC; CDR3 protein: CASSKLDNNEQFF
J gene: TRBJ2-7; D gene: .; V gene: TRBV2; clone size: .; CDR3 DNA: TGTGCCAGCAGTGTAGGAGGTTCTAGCTCCTACGAGCAGTACTTC; CDR3 protein: CASSVGGSSSYEQYF
J gene: TRBJ1-3; D gene: .; V gene: TRBV9; clone size: .; CDR3 DNA: TGTGCCAGCAGCCCTCAGTCGGGGGAACGCACTGGAAACACCATATATTTT; CDR3 protein: CASSPQSGERTGNTIYF
J gene: TRBJ2-2; D gene: TRBD1; V gene: TRBV6-1; clone size: .; CDR3 DNA: TGTGCCAGCAGTGAAGGTCCCAGGGGGCGAGGGCTGTTTTTT; CDR3 protein: CASSEGPRGRGLFF
J gene: TRBJ2-2; D gene: .; V gene: TRBV6-6; clone size: .; CDR3 DNA: TGTGCCAGCAGTTACTCCCCAAGCGGGGAGCTGTTTTTT; CDR3 protein: CASSYSPSGELFF
J gene: TRBJ2-3; D gene: TRBD1; V gene: TRBV6-1; clone size: few; CDR3 DNA: TGTGCCAGCAGACTTTACCGGGACAGGGACACAGATACGCAGTATTTT; CDR3 protein: CASRLYRDRDTDTQYF
J gene: TRBJ2-7; D gene: TRBD2; V gene: TRBV7-6; clone size: .; CDR3 DNA: TGTGCCAGCAGCTTAAGGACTAGCGGTCCCTACGAGCAGTACTTC; CDR3 protein: CASSLRTSGPYEQYF
J gene: TRBJ2-7; D gene: TRBD1; V gene: TRBV10-3; clone size: .; CDR3 DNA: TGTGCCATCAGTGACCCGGGACAGGGCGGGGAGCAGTACTTC; CDR3 protein: CAISDPGQGGEQYF
J gene: TRBJ2-5; D gene: .; V gene: TRBV12-3/TRBV12-4; clone size: .; CDR3 DNA: TGTGCCAGCAGTTGGAGAGAGACCCAGTACTTC; CDR3 protein: CASSWRETQYF
J gene: TRBJ1-1; D gene: .; V gene: TRBV2; clone size: few; CDR3 DNA: TGTGCCAGCAGTGCGACCTCGGGCCGGCACACTGAAGCTTTCTTT; CDR3 protein: CASSATSGRHTEAFF
J gene: TRBJ2-3; D gene: TRBD2; V gene: TRBV10-3; clone size: few; CDR3 DNA: TGTGCCACCTTCGGACTAGCGGGAGGGCGGGAAGATACGCAGTATTTT; CDR3 protein: CATFGLAGGREDTQYF
J gene: TRBJ2-7; D gene: TRBD2; V gene: TRBV7-2; clone size: many; CDR3 DNA: TGTGCCAGCAGCGAAGGACTAGCGGGAGGTATCGCCTCCTACGAGCAGTACTTC; CDR3 protein: CASSEGLAGGIASYEQYF
J gene: TRBJ2-3; D gene: .; V gene: TRBV19; clone size: .; CDR3 DNA: TGTGCCAGTAGTCCCAGCGCACTAACAGATACGCAGTATTTT; CDR3 protein: CASSPSALTDTQYF
J gene: TRBJ2-3; D gene: .; V gene: TRBV5-4; clone size: .; CDR3 DNA: TGTGCCAGCAGCCTTAAAACAGGGTGGAGGTTGGGGAAATATAGCACAGATACGCAGTATTTT; CDR3 protein: CASSLKTGWRLGKYSTDTQYF
J gene: TRBJ2-5; D gene: TRBD2; V gene: TRBV7-2; clone size: many; CDR3 DNA: TGTGCCAGCAGCTTAGCGTTCGGGAGGGGAGAGACCCAGTACTTC; CDR3 protein: CASSLAFGRGETQYF
J gene: TRBJ1-1; D gene: TRBD1; V gene: TRBV5-1; clone size: .; CDR3 DNA: TGCGCCAGCAGCCGAACAGGGGGTGCGAACACTGAAGCTTTCTTT; CDR3 protein: CASSRTGGANTEAFF
J gene: TRBJ1-2; D gene: TRBD1; V gene: TRBV18; clone size: .; CDR3 DNA: TGTGCCAGCTCACCACCCCAAACAGGGGGCGAGCACTATGGCTACACCTTC; CDR3 protein: CASSPPQTGGEHYGYTF
J gene: TRBJ2-2; D gene: TRBD2; V gene: TRBV23-1; clone size: .; CDR3 DNA: TGCGCCAGCAGTCCTCTCCCCCGTGCGGGGGATTACACCGGGGAGCTGTTTTTT; CDR3 protein: CASSPLPRAGDYTGELFF
J gene: TRBJ1-1; D gene: .; V gene: TRBV7-8; clone size: .; CDR3 DNA: TGTGCCAGCAGCGGCTCGGGACGTAGTAGGACTGAAGCTTTCTTT; CDR3 protein: CASSGSGRSRTEAFF
J gene: TRBJ1-1; D gene: .; V gene: TRBV28; clone size: .; CDR3 DNA: TGTGCCAGCGCCCTTTGGAAGGGGACTGAAGCTTTCTTT; CDR3 protein: CASALWKGTEAFF
J gene: TRBJ2-5; D gene: .; V gene: TRBV7-6; clone size: .; CDR3 DNA: TGTGCCAGCAGTTCGCGGAGGGGCGAAGGGACCCAGTACTTC; CDR3 protein: CASSSRRGEGTQYF
J gene: TRBJ1-2; D gene: .; V gene: TRBV4-1; clone size: .; CDR3 DNA: TGTGCCAGCAGCCGACTGGGTTGGGAGGACTATGGCTACACCTTC; CDR3 protein: CASSRLGWEDYGYTF
J gene: TRBJ2-1; D gene: .; V gene: TRBV7-8; clone size: .; CDR3 DNA: TGTGCCAGCAGCTTAGTAACTGCTGGAGTCCTAACGAATGAGCAGTTCTTC; CDR3 protein: CASSLVTAGVLTNEQFF
J gene: TRBJ2-1; D gene: .; V gene: TRBV11-1; clone size: few; CDR3 DNA: TGTGCCAGCAGCTCCCTCCGCTGGGACAATGAGCAGTTCTTC; CDR3 protein: CASSSLRWDNEQFF
J gene: TRBJ2-7; D gene: .; V gene: TRBV20-1; clone size: .; CDR3 DNA: TGCAGTGCTAGAGAATTCGGCAGTTCGGACGAGCAGTACTTC; CDR3 protein: CSAREFGSSDEQYF
J gene: TRBJ2-7; D gene: TRBD1; V gene: TRBV12-3/TRBV12-4; clone size: few; CDR3 DNA: TGTGCCAGCAGCCCCCGGGACAGGGCTTTCGAGCAGTACTTC; CDR3 protein: CASSPRDRAFEQYF
J gene: TRBJ2-7; D gene: .; V gene: TRBV12-3/TRBV12-4; clone size: many; CDR3 DNA: TGTGCCAGCAGTTTAGCGGGCGAGCAGTACTTC; CDR3 protein: CASSLAGEQYF
J gene: TRBJ2-5; D gene: TRBD2; V gene: TRBV11-2; clone size: .; CDR3 DNA: TGTGCCGGCAGCTTAACTAGCGGGGGGGCAAAGACCCAGTACTTC; CDR3 protein: CAGSLTSGGAKTQYF
J gene: TRBJ1-3; D gene: TRBD1; V gene: TRBV7-3; clone size: .; CDR3 DNA: TGTGCCAGCAGCTTGACAGGGGATGGAGACACCATATATTTT; CDR3 protein: CASSLTGDGDTIYF
J gene: TRBJ1-2; D gene: .; V gene: TRBV20-1; clone size: .; CDR3 DNA: TGCAGTGCTTTTTTACTGGGGGAAGATGGCTACACCTTC; CDR3 protein: CSAFLLGEDGYTF
J gene: TRBJ2-4; D gene: .; V gene: TRBV7-2; clone size: .; CDR3 DNA: TGTGCCAGAAGCTTAGCCGTTGGAGATTGGGACATTCAGTACTTC; CDR3 protein: CARSLAVGDWDIQYF
J gene: TRBJ1-2; D gene: .; V gene: TRBV7-4; clone size: .; CDR3 DNA: TGTGCCAGCAGCCAACGGCAGGGGCCGCGCGATGGCTACACCTTC; CDR3 protein: CASSQRQGPRDGYTF
J gene: TRBJ2-1; D gene: .; V gene: TRBV7-9; clone size: .; CDR3 DNA: TGTGCCAGCAGCTCCGCAGTAGCGATCTCCTACAATGAGCAGTTCTTC; CDR3 protein: CASSSAVAISYNEQFF
J gene: TRBJ1-4; D gene: .; V gene: TRBV11-2; clone size: few; CDR3 DNA: TGTGCCAGCAGCCCTTTAGGGCGGCCCCAAATAATGGATGTGGAAAAACTGTTTTTT; CDR3 protein: CASSPLGRPQIMDVEKLFF